This T cell receptor beta chain emerged from a study of cytomegalovirus exposure and HLA in healthy donors (dated by TCRdb to about 2017). Study-wide context: According to an earlier analysis of several hundred of the donors, 150 million to 200 million T cells yielded 117 million unique TCR beta sequences and 250 to 350 Gb of sequence data. Of the roughly 410 genotyped donors, approximately 80% were placed in the genetic ancestry cluster associated with self-reported Caucasian donors. All discovery cohort repertoires had been generated using a single sequencing platform. Genome-wide SNP genotypes for about 65% of the 666 donors were used in a later genetic analysis, which treated that subset as a discovery cohort. The study aimed to test whether cataloging public T cell receptors could reveal signatures of past pathogen exposure. Across around 400 genotyped donors of the cohort, an average of about 240,000 unique TCR beta nucleotide sequences per donor were sequenced, and about a sixth of those sequences were non-productive. HLA typing included class I and class II loci at four-digit resolution. The study combined high-throughput TCR immunosequencing, statistical association of individual TCRs with disease status, and machine learning to predict cytomegalovirus infection status. A later analysis re-analyzed previously published TCR beta repertoires from roughly 630 donors and added high-resolution HLA genotyping to study TCR occurrence patterns. The T cell repertoires of about 700 subjects were profiled by immunosequencing and related to cytomegalovirus serostatus. The later analysis used no new phenotypic data to find candidate immune exposures, relying instead on TCR beta sequences and their occurrence across donors. An early release that covered fewer than 800 HLA-typed donors contained about 290 gigabases of sequencing data and roughly 84 million unique TCR sequences. Alongside the repertoire data, information on donor age, sex, ethnicity and CMV serostatus was compiled. Roughly five DR-DQ haplotypes were handled as single units for association and clustering, since linkage in the cohort was strong. Besides the first cohort of some 670 subjects, a separate validation cohort made up of 120 different subjects was used. Typing coverage differed by locus: A, B, C, DRB1 and DQB1 were typed in roughly 620-630 donors, DQA1 in about 510, DPA1 in roughly 590, and DPB1 in 450 to 490. To decide whether each TCR beta V gene segment behaved as functional or pseudogenic, an earlier analysis of 587 of the donors relied on high-throughput TCR beta sequencing. Study-level results and caveats: In a later analysis, TCR association rates were found to vary across HLA loci, with the most associated TCRs seen for DRB1 alleles and the fewest for HLA-C alleles. A further reported finding was that TCR beta sequences accurately predicted the HLA-A and HLA-B alleles for most subjects in the first cohort. Immune exposure information for the cohort was limited to CMV serostatus. The authors suggested that the approach could potentially be extended to other disease states and immunological phenotypes. In an earlier analysis of more than 450 of the donors, most TCR beta V segments were observed in productive rearrangements about 87% or about 30% of the time, broadly matching IMGT annotations. Specific HLA alleles were associated with over 15,000 TCR beta sequences at a false discovery rate of 0.05 in a later analysis. Only TCR beta chains were sequenced in this cohort, and the absence of alpha or paired-chain data limited detectable features. A later genetic analysis associated a missense DCLRE1C variant with V-gene and J-gene trimming of TCR beta chains, and an independent cohort replicated the association. Three of the identified cytomegalovirus-associated TCR beta chains were confirmed in vitro to be specific for cytomegalovirus antigens. Because counts were too low, about 18 rarely observed V segments, including chromosome 9 orphons, were excluded from the earlier analysis of around 640 of the donors. Linkage disequilibrium might explain the correlated functional status among segregating V segments, but an unknown experimental factor could not be excluded. When HLA alleles, especially DR and DQ, strongly co-occurred, attributing TCR associations to individual alleles was difficult. In the study, approximately 150 TCR beta chains were listed as associated with cytomegalovirus. The classifier was reported to diagnose cytomegalovirus status with high specificity and sensitivity in both the original cohort and the validation cohort. Most TCR sequences were observed very rarely across donors, whereas some public TCRs were present in many individuals. The sequencing pipeline was judged likely to have produced a cluster of highly shared sequence variants as a technical artifact. According to a later genetic analysis, donors in an Asian-associated ancestry cluster had fewer N-insertions in productive TCRs than the approximately 670-donor mean. Most CMV-associated TCR beta chains appeared to be HLA-restricted in a later analysis, and the HLA associations seemed to be driven largely by CMV exposure. Compared with equally common non-associated chains, HLA-associated TCR beta chains in a later analysis were more clonally expanded and had lower generation probabilities. Presence/absence analyses assumed roughly uniform sequencing depth across donors, an assumption that may not hold. HLA typing was unavailable for some donors at each locus, so association tests used only the typed subset. In a later analysis, several top co-occurrence clusters were reported to appear linked to parvovirus B19, influenza, CMV and Epstein-Barr virus.

In total, 666 healthy bone marrow donors made up the cohort. At the time of sampling, every cohort member was nominally healthy, though immune exposures that went unrecorded were likely present. The donor tested CMV seropositive, placing the donor among the approximately 310 seropositive members of the cohort. A peripheral blood sample was provided by each donor, and peripheral blood mononuclear cells were used for TCR beta sequencing. The Qiagen DNeasy Blood Extraction Kit was used to extract genomic DNA from the blood cell samples. This clone was seen just once. This clone's antigen is unknown. No much larger clone exists at a distance of one base, and base qualities are not known. Libraries were constructed by the immunoSEQ multiplex PCR assay. For the multiplex PCR, a mixture combining 60 forward primers for TCR Vbeta segments and 13 reverse primers for TCR Jbeta segments was used. A multiplex PCR assay on genomic DNA amplified the CDR3 region of rearranged TCR beta genes. The Illumina HiSeq System was used to sequence the amplified TCR beta libraries as 87-base-pair reads. The study's own analysis went as follows. In a later analysis, roughly 80 million unique TCR beta chains were counted across the 500 to 850 repertoires, and approximately 11 million of these chains were shared by at least two donors. To remove PCR and sequencing errors, raw reads were error-corrected and collapsed into unique sequences using a nearest-neighbor algorithm that merged closely related sequences. To assign V, D and J gene segments, CDR3 sequences were aligned to IMGT reference sequences. Each retained sequence needed at least a six-nucleotide match to both a V gene segment and a J gene segment. A rearrangement counted as productive if the CDR3 had no stop codons and remained in frame with V and J, and every other rearrangement counted as non-productive. CDR3 was defined according to IMGT convention as the region running from the second conserved V-encoded cysteine to the conserved J-encoded phenylalanine. In an earlier analysis of 587 of the donors, sequences lacking an unambiguous match to a single V gene segment were excluded. An earlier analysis of roughly 590 of the donors called V segments functional above 56.7% productive rearrangements and segregating when the between-donor standard deviation exceeded 5%. To diagnose cytomegalovirus status from the catalog of TCR beta chain sequences, a statistical classification framework was built. In a later analysis, V and J genes were assigned by comparing TCR nucleotide sequences against IMGT/GENE-DB human TR gene sequences. The TCRdist pipeline was used in a later analysis to assign CDR3 sequences and most-parsimonious VDJ recombination scenarios. A later analysis defined each TCR beta chain by its CDR3 amino acid sequence plus V-gene family, and excluded reads lacking a unique V-gene family. In a later analysis, around 600 highly shared, low-generation-probability nucleotide sequences were removed to address suspected cross-contamination and a sequencing artifact. In a later analysis, a clonal expansion index was calculated for each public chain from normalized within-repertoire ranks of inferred template counts. In a later analysis, generation probabilities were computed using a VDJ recombination model fitted to out-of-frame rearrangements, and the results were checked against IGoR. Hypergeometric tests were used in a later analysis to score TCR-TCR, TCR-HLA and TCR-CMV co-occurrence, with a repertoire-size bias correction applied to the TCR pairs. To estimate false discovery rates, a later analysis permuted the HLA or CMV assignments 20 times. In a later analysis, co-occurring TCRs were grouped with DBSCAN, and TCRdist sequence similarity was added when clustering was performed within HLA-allele-positive subsets. Repertoires with fewer than 30,000 or more than 120,000 public chains were left out of co-occurrence clustering, as were several repertoires with anomalous nucleotide sharing. TCRdb re-hosts the immuneACCESS table, in-frame sequences only. Its copies lack some clones; in the studies checked, an unresolved V gene accounts for under half of them, and the cause for the rest is not known. V, J and clone size were drawn from that table, and D and trimming were deduced from the DNA. The sample contains approximately 150,000 clones, roughly 80% of them found a single time. Clones ranked in the top ten supply approximately 1.2% of the sample.

This TCR was sampled from a man aged 45-65 years in good health and CMV-seropositive. Sequenced sample: PBMCs.

Read as DNA, the sequence is TGTGCCAGCAGTCCCCCCAGGGGGCCAGGTGAAAAACTGTTTTTT. Its protein reads: CASSPPRGPGEKLFF. The sequence links TRBV28 to TRBJ1-4; TRBD1 fits 8 bases in the junction. The CDR3 spans 15 residues, from the cysteine through the phenylalanine. This entry keeps only the CDR3 DNA: 45 bases, framed from base 1. CDR1 and CDR2 were assigned from the germline V gene as MDHEN and SYDVKM. V and J are trimmed by 5 bases and 7 bases, and the gene matches miss 9 bases of the junction.